This TCR beta chain is drawn from a study of blood T cell repertoires in COVID-19. Study overall: COVID-19 samples collected from the United States, Italy and Spain covered acute and convalescent phases. In each case, the material was cDNA or gDNA derived from T cells, B-cell-depleted T cells, or PBMCs.

In the authors' workflow: For nucleated cells, counts were estimated from reference gene primer amplification. Libraries were prepared by immunoSEQ multiplex PCR; TCRdb keeps only in-frame clonotypes and omits some of them. That table gives V, J and clone size, and the DNA gave D and trimming. Of around 190,000 clones listed, around 80% were seen once; the top ten hold 12%. From germline, CDR1 is LNHDA and CDR2 SQIVND (reference sequence). The CDR3 has 11 amino acids. As regards this clone: At one boundary the junction diverges from the germline segment, which might be a read error.

The chain links TRBV19 to TRBJ1-1; unclear D gene. The sequenced sample consisted of peripheral blood. The receptor comes from a woman aged 50 to 65 with acute or convalescent COVID-19. As DNA, the CDR3 is TGTGCCAGTAGTATGGAACAGCTTCTTAACTTT. Translated, it gives CASSMEQLLNF.